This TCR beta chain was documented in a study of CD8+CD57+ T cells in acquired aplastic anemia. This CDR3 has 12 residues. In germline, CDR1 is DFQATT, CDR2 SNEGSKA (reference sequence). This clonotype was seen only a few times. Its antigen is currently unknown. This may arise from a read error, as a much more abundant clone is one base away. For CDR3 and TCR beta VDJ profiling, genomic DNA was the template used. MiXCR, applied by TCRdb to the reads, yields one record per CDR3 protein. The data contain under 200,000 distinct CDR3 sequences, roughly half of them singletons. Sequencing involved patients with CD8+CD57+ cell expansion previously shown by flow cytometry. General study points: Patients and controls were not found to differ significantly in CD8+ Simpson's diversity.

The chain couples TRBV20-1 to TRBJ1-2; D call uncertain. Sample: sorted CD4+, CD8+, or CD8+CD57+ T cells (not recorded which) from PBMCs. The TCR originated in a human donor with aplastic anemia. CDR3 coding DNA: TGCAGTGCTAGTCTCCCAAGAGTAGGCTGCACCTTC. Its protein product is CSASLPRVGCTF.